The 17 T cell receptor beta chains below all came from one sample that was sequenced in a study of CD8 T cells in Susac syndrome. Reverse transcription of about 0.5 to 1 ug RNA used random hexamers. Using its own MiXCR run on the immunoSEQ multiplex PCR reads, TCRdb lists one record per CDR3 protein. In the table there are some 160,000 distinct CDR3 sequences, about 92% of which are singletons. Sequenced input: CD4+ T cells from PBMCs. All receptors come from a human donor in good health.

V is TRBV7-3 and J is TRBJ2-1; D could derive from TRBD1 or TRBD2 (5 bases each). From germline, CDR1 is SGHTA and CDR2 FQGTGA. Between the trimmed V and J ends, which lost 4 bases and 8 bases, there was a span of 21 bases. CDR3 length: 16 residues. In DNA, the CDR3 is TGTGCCAGCAGCTCCAGGGCCGGGACCCTGGGCGATGAGCAGTTCTTC. Its protein product is CASSSRAGTLGDEQFF. The whole variable domain, filled in from reference TRBV7-3 and TRBJ2-1, reads GAGVSQTPSNKVTEKGKYVELRCDPISGHTALYWYRQSLGQGPEFLIYFQGTGAADDSGLPNDRFFAVRPEGSVSTLKIQRTERGDSAVYLCASSSRAGTLGDEQFFGPGTRLTVL.

The chain is built from TRBV7-9 and TRBJ1-5; D possibly corresponds to TRBD1 (5 bases). The V gene's germline CDR1 is SEHNR and CDR2 FQNEAQ (reference sequence). The V end was cut by 6 bases, the J end by 3 bases, with 9 bases between. The CDR3 is 13 residues long. CDR3 amino acids: CASSLTDNQPQHF. Written as DNA, the CDR3 is TGTGCCAGCAGTCTGACAGACAATCAGCCCCAGCATTTT.

This rearrangement joins TRBV18 to TRBJ1-5, with 7 bases fitting TRBD1. Germline loops: CDR1 KGHSH, CDR2 LQKENI. With 6 bases clipped from V and 5 bases from J, the junction kept 4 bases outside the gene matches. This CDR3 has 13 amino acids. The CDR3 protein is CASSPGQDQPQHF. CDR3 DNA: TGTGCCAGCTCGCCAGGACAGGATCAGCCCCAGCATTTT.

V usage is TRBV30 and J usage is TRBJ2-1; D is uncertain. This CDR3 contains 11 residues. Germline CDR1 GTSNPN, CDR2 SVGIG (reference sequence). The V end was cut by 4 bases, the J end by 3 bases, with 4 bases between. CDR3 sequence: CAWTSYNEQFF. DNA of the CDR3: TGTGCCTGGACCAGCTACAATGAGCAGTTCTTC.

This clonotype was counted between two and nine times. V is TRBV6-2 or TRBV6-3 and J is TRBJ1-5; 7 nucleotides match TRBD1. Germline V gives CDR1 MNHEY, CDR2 SVGEGT. V trimming: 6 bases; J trimming: 4 bases; junction bases outside the gene matches: 3. This CDR3 region has 13 residues. The CDR3 spells CASSPRGNQPQHF. The CDR3 nucleotides read TGTGCCAGCAGCCCCAGGGGGAATCAGCCCCAGCATTTT.

This clonotype was counted once. This sequence joins TRBV2 and TRBJ2-5; D unresolved. CDR3 size: 13 residues. Germline CDR1 reads SNHLY; CDR2 reads FYNNEI. The V end was cut by 7 bases, the J end by 2 bases, with 11 bases between. CDR3: CASNLPGQETQYF. The CDR3 DNA sequence: TGTGCCAGCAACCTCCCAGGACAAGAGACCCAGTACTTC. Filled out from reference TRBV2 and TRBJ2-5, the complete variable domain reads EPEVTQTPSHQVTQMGQEVILRCVPISNHLYFYWYRQILGQKVEFLVSFYNNEISEKSEIFDDQFSVERPDGSNFTLKIRSTKLEDSAMYFCASNLPGQETQYFGPGTRLLVL.

V gene TRBV7-9 combines with J gene TRBJ1-3; TRBD1 is a possible D gene (5 bases). CDR3 length: 13 residues. V dropped 5 bases and J dropped 4 bases, with 9 bases sitting between them. Germline loops: CDR1 SEHNR, CDR2 FQNEAQ (reference sequence). CDR3 in DNA: TGTGCCAGCAGCCGAGGGGAGGGAAACACCATATATTTT. This gives the protein CASSRGEGNTIYF.

The chain has TRBV24-1 and TRBJ2-1, with 9 bases that match TRBD1. Looked up from germline, CDR1 is KGHDR and CDR2 is SFDVKD. This CDR3 is built from 18 residues. The junction had 11 bases not matched to a gene; V was cut back by 2 bases and J by 4 bases. CDR3 region: CATSDSIPGQGLYNEQFF. In DNA form, the CDR3 reads TGTGCCACCAGTGATTCAATCCCGGGACAGGGACTATACAATGAGCAGTTCTTC.

This chain uses TRBV28 with TRBJ1-5; possibly TRBD1 for D (5 bases). Trimming pared 3 bases from V and 4 bases from J, leaving 13 bases between. Per germline, CDR1 MDHEN and CDR2 SYDVKM. This CDR3 has 15 residues. CDR3 coding DNA: TGTGCCAGCAGTTTCGGAGGGTCAGGGAATCAGCCCCAGCATTTT. This codes for CASSFGGSGNQPQHF.

The chain carries TRBV20-1 and TRBJ1-5, with no clear D. V was shortened by 6 bases and J by 0 bases, with 15 bases between the two germline ends. CDR1 is DFQATT, CDR2 SNEGSKA, per germline (reference sequence). The CDR3 runs to 15 residues. CDR3 sequence reads: CSANPLADSNQPQHF. The CDR3 DNA is TGCAGTGCCAACCCTTTGGCGGATAGCAATCAGCCCCAGCATTTT.

The chain has TRBV28 and TRBJ1-1, with a weak D call TRBD1 (6 bases). CDR3 length: 12 amino acids. Per the germline V gene, CDR1 is MDHEN and CDR2 is SYDVKM. V gave up 6 bases and J gave up 4 bases, with 9 bases separating them. CDR3 nucleotides: TGTGCCAGCAGCACAGGGTCCACTGAAGCTTTCTTT. This gives the protein CASSTGSTEAFF. The full variable domain, with the rest looked up from reference TRBV28 and TRBJ1-1, is DVKVTQSSRYLVKRTGEKVFLECVQDMDHENMFWYRQDPGLGLRLIYFSYDVKMKEKGDIPEGYSVSREKKERFSLILESASTNQTSMYLCASSTGSTEAFFGQGTRLTVV.

The gene calls are TRBV4-1 and TRBJ1-6, with D uncertain. Trimming took 4 bases from V and 14 from J, leaving 24 bases between them. The CDR3 spans 16 residues. Looked up from germline, CDR1 is MGHRA and CDR2 is YSYEKL. CDR3 bases: TGCGCCAGCAGCCCACCCCCCTCCACCTCGGTCAGCGCCCTCCACTTT. This translates into CASSPPPSTSVSALHF.

This chain connects TRBV28 to TRBJ2-7; 11 bases fit TRBD2. This CDR3 contains 15 residues. The V segment lost 4 bases and the J segment 3 bases; nucleotides outside the gene matches: 5. Germline V lookup: CDR1 MDHEN, CDR2 SYDVKM. The CDR3, as DNA: TGTGCCAGCAGTTCGGGACTAGCGGAGCTCTACGAGCAGTACTTC. Protein product: CASSSGLAELYEQYF.

The gene calls are TRBV5-1 and TRBJ2-4; possible D gene TRBD1, 5 bases. Germline assignment: CDR1 SGHRS and CDR2 YFSETQ. V gave up 2 bases and J gave up 0 bases, with 9 bases separating them. This CDR3 spans 15 amino acids. The CDR3 bases are TGCGCCAGCAGCTTCGACAGCCTAGCCAAAAACATTCAGTACTTC. It encodes CASSFDSLAKNIQYF.

This clonotype showed up just once. The chain links TRBV28 to TRBJ2-7; 7 bases fit TRBD1. Germline CDR1 MDHEN, CDR2 SYDVKM. After removal of 7 bases from V and 0 bases from J, the junction contained 9 bases not matched to a gene. The CDR3 is 15 amino acids. For the CDR3, the DNA is TGTGCCAGCATTACCTCCGGGACAGACTCCTACGAGCAGTACTTC. Amino acids: CASITSGTDSYEQYF.

J is TRBJ2-7 and V is TRBV12-3 or TRBV12-4, with a possible D match to TRBD2 (6 bases). Between the trimmed V and J ends, which lost 4 bases and 3 bases, there was a span of 10 bases. This CDR3 region has 13 residues. The CDR3 here is CASSWRGVYEQYF. In DNA form, the CDR3 reads TGTGCCAGCAGTTGGAGGGGCGTCTACGAGCAGTACTTC.

The chain joins TRBV29-1 to TRBJ2-1, with 10 bases identical to TRBD2. This CDR3 spans 15 amino acids. Germline CDR1 and CDR2: SQVTM and ANQGSEA. Trimming took 2 bases from V and 8 from J; bases not matched to a gene: 9. DNA of the CDR3: TGCAGCGTTGAACGCCTAGCGGGAGATAATGATGAGCAGTTCTTC. Protein: CSVERLAGDNDEQFF.